The entry below describes one T cell receptor beta chain. This entry belongs to a study of blood T cell repertoires in COVID-19. Clones were read by immunoSEQ multiplex PCR, and TCRdb kept only the in-frame ones, dropping some. Here the sample spans about 330,000 clones, 88% being singletons. J gave up 4 bases and V 4 bases, and 13 bases lay outside the gene matches. Germline V gives CDR1 SQVTM, CDR2 ANQGSEA. The CDR3 is 16 amino acids. This clonotype was obtained from a man aged 30 to 45 who had recovered from COVID-19. The sample comprised PBMCs or T cells enriched from blood (not recorded which). This chain connects TRBV29-1 to TRBJ1-2; 9 nucleotides match TRBD1. The CDR3 loop is CSVVVLGDRVSYGYTF. DNA of the CDR3: TGCAGCGTTGTCGTTTTGGGGGACAGGGTTTCCTATGGCTACACCTTC. Looking up the rest from reference TRBV29-1 and TRBJ1-2 gives the full variable domain: SAVISQKPSRDICQRGTSLTIQCQVDSQVTMMFWYRQQPGQSLTLIATANQGSEATYESGFVIDKFPISRPNLTFSTLTVSNMSPEDSSIYLCSVVVLGDRVSYGYTFGSGTRLTVV.